A single sample is the source of the 26 T cell receptor beta chains below, sequenced in a study of beta chain features in type 1 diabetes (dated by TCRdb to the late 2010s). Study-wide conclusions, independent of this receptor: In all four CD4+ subsets, TCRB CDR3 length was moderately but significantly shorter in type 1 diabetes patients.

The method behind the library was the immunoSEQ multiplex PCR assay. All of the isolated RNA was reverse transcribed with the High Capacity cDNA Reverse Transcription Kit, so expressed TCRB transcripts were sequenced. The table comes from immuneACCESS by way of TCRdb, which keeps in-frame sequences with V and J called. Part of the clones is missing from these tables; in studies checked, under half for an unresolved V gene and the rest for unknown reasons. Counted in this sample were 600,000 to 700,000 clones; roughly an eighth of them appeared once. The ten largest account for more than 0.09% of the sample. The antigens for these receptors are not known. The source material was naive CD4+ T cells from blood. The cell subset or site label on this specimen signifies: true naive CD4+ T cells. All receptors derive from a man under 40 with type 1 diabetes.

This clone occurred a few times. The V and J genes are TRBV2 and TRBJ2-7; D ambiguous. The CDR3 loop spans 12 amino acids. Germline V lookup: CDR1 SNHLY, CDR2 FYNNEI. Between the trimmed V and J ends, which lost 2 bases and 3 bases, there was a span of 5 bases. The chain's CDR3 is CASSENIYEQYF. The CDR3 nucleotides read TGTGCCAGCAGTGAAAACATCTACGAGCAGTACTTC.

CDR3 in DNA: TGTGCCAGCAGCAGCGAGGTCACAGATACGCAGTATTTT. Residues: CASSSEVTDTQYF. The V and J genes are TRBV2 and TRBJ2-3; D call uncertain. Germline-derived CDR1 and CDR2 are SNHLY and FYNNEI. Trimming shortened V by 6 bases and J by 2 bases, and 9 bases separated the two germline ends. This CDR3 is built from 13 residues.

This clone was seen only a few times. The V and J genes are TRBV7-9 and TRBJ1-4; D gene ambiguous. The length of the CDR3 is 13 residues. Looked up from germline, CDR1 is SEHNR and CDR2 is FQNEAQ (reference sequence). With 3 bases removed from V and 7 bases from J, the gap between germline ends came to 9 bases. CDR3 sequence: CASSFGSSEKLFF. The CDR3 region has the DNA TGTGCCAGCAGCTTTGGGAGTAGTGAAAAACTGTTTTTT.

The chain has TRBV28 and TRBJ2-3; D not certain. V lost 6 bases to trimming and J lost 5 bases, with 15 bases between them. The CDR3 covers 14 residues. Germline V gives CDR1 MDHEN, CDR2 SYDVKM. The CDR3 DNA reads as TGTGCCAGCAGGTCCGGACCGACGAGAGATACGCAGTATTTT. As protein: CASRSGPTRDTQYF.

J is TRBJ1-5 and V is TRBV7-9, with D possibly TRBD1 on 6 matching bases. V was pared by 5 bases and J by 9 bases, with 14 bases between. The CDR3 runs 13 residues. CDR1 and CDR2 from the germline V gene are SEHNR and FQNEAQ (reference sequence). The CDR3 coding sequence is TGTGCCAGCAGCACATCACAGGGACTGCCCCAGCATTTT. Translating gives CASSTSQGLPQHF. Variable domain in full (rest from reference TRBV7-9 and TRBJ1-5): DTGVSQNPRHKITKRGQNVTFRCDPISEHNRLYWYRQTLGQGPEFLTYFQNEAQLEKSRLLSDRFSAERPKGSFSTLEIQRTEQGDSAMYLCASSTSQGLPQHFGDGTRLSIL.

Only a few counts were recorded for this clone. Other DNA sequences in this specimen translate into the identical CDR3. The rearrangement joins TRBV9 to TRBJ1-5; D call uncertain. There are 14 residues in the CDR3. CDR1 and CDR2 (germline): SGDLS, YYNGEE. Trimming removed 0 bases from V and 2 bases from J, with 6 bases in between. This chain's CDR3 is CASSVGWGNQPQHF. The CDR3 DNA reads as TGTGCCAGCAGCGTAGGATGGGGCAATCAGCCCCAGCATTTT.

The chain employs TRBV25-1 and TRBJ2-2; the D is unclear. The V gene's germline CDR1 is MGHDK and CDR2 SYGVNS. V was trimmed by 2 bases and J by 1 base, leaving 5 bases between them. The CDR3 extends over 14 amino acids. The CDR3 is CASSENGNTGELFF. The CDR3 DNA reads TGTGCCAGCAGTGAAAACGGGAACACCGGGGAGCTGTTTTTT.

This clone was counted a few times. The chain couples TRBV9 to TRBJ1-3; D unresolved. Between the trimmed V and J ends, which lost 2 bases and 4 bases, there was a span of 19 bases. From germline, CDR1 is SGDLS and CDR2 YYNGEE. This CDR3 contains 17 residues. The CDR3 reads CASSVHYKGSKGNTIYF. The CDR3 DNA follows: TGTGCCAGCAGCGTTCACTATAAGGGATCGAAAGGAAACACCATATATTTT.

The sample holds a few counts of this clone. The chain couples TRBV7-2 to TRBJ1-3, with D possibly being TRBD1 (5 bases). The CDR3 runs 16 residues. Germline V lookup: CDR1 SGHTA, CDR2 FQGNSA. The germline V and J ends were trimmed by 3 bases and 4 bases, with 16 bases remaining between them. CDR3 DNA: TGTGCCAGCAGCTTTTCGGCATATGGGGGAGGAAACACCATATATTTT. Protein: CASSFSAYGGGNTIYF.

The V call is TRBV7-9, the J call TRBJ1-4, with 8 bases matching TRBD1. The CDR3 consists of 14 residues. V shed 6 bases, J shed 8 bases, and the junction held 8 bases outside the gene matches. Germline V gene sequence: CDR1 SEHNR, CDR2 FQNEAQ (reference sequence). CDR3: CASSGTGVTEKLFF. CDR3 DNA sequence: TGTGCCAGCAGTGGGACAGGTGTTACAGAAAAACTGTTTTTT.

The DNA of the CDR3 is TGTGCCAGCAGCTTTCCGTTCTCCTACGAGCAGTACTTC. Translated, it gives CASSFPFSYEQYF. V usage is TRBV7-9 and J usage is TRBJ2-7; no definite D call. Germline lookup yields CDR1 SEHNR and CDR2 FQNEAQ (reference sequence). The CDR3 is 13 amino acids. V was clipped by 3 bases and J by 0 bases, with 6 bases between them.

The chain combines TRBV7-9 with TRBJ2-7; unclear D gene. With 5 bases removed from V and 3 bases from J, the gap between germline ends came to 11 bases. Germline values: CDR1 SEHNR, CDR2 FQNEAQ (reference sequence). This CDR3 comprises 13 residues. The CDR3 reads CASSLGRSYEQYF. The CDR3 DNA reads TGTGCCAGCAGCCTTGGACGGAGCTACGAGCAGTACTTC.

This clone turned up a few times. This chain connects TRBV6-5 to TRBJ1-3; D gene ambiguous. Trimming shortened V by 6 bases and J by 1 base, and 4 bases separated the two germline ends. This CDR3 contains 12 residues. Germline CDR1 reads MNHEY; CDR2 reads SVGAGI. Here the CDR3 DNA reads TGTGCCAGCAGCGGGTCTGGAAACACCATATATTTT. Amino acid sequence: CASSGSGNTIYF.

This chain joins TRBV30 and TRBJ1-5; D is unresolved. CDR1 and CDR2 (germline): GTSNPN, SVGIG (reference sequence). This CDR3 comprises 13 residues. V lost 3 bases, J lost 5 bases, and 11 bases lay in between. For the CDR3, the DNA is TGTGCCTGGAGCGATGCCCTGGATCAGCCCCAGCATTTT. It encodes CAWSDALDQPQHF.

This clone was found a few times. This chain uses TRBV9 with TRBJ2-3; 7 nucleotides agree with TRBD2. CDR1 and CDR2 from the germline V gene are SGDLS and YYNGEE. This CDR3 is 18 amino acids long. V was pared by 2 bases and J by 4 bases, with 16 bases of the junction left unmatched. The CDR3 region is CASSVSGGLADGSDTQYF. The CDR3 DNA sequence: TGTGCCAGCAGCGTCTCAGGAGGTCTAGCGGACGGGTCAGATACGCAGTATTTT.

V is TRBV27 and J is TRBJ2-3; D is ambiguous. Germline V lookup: CDR1 MNHEY, CDR2 SMNVEV (reference sequence). Trimming pared 8 bases from V and 6 bases from J, leaving 18 bases between. The CDR3 consists of 14 residues. The CDR3 here is CASGIDGGVDTQYF. The CDR3 nucleotides are TGTGCCAGCGGCATTGACGGTGGGGTGGATACGCAGTATTTT.

The table lists this clone with a few counts. The chain couples TRBV9 to TRBJ1-1; tentative D call: TRBD1 (6 bases). The germline gives CDR1 SGDLS, CDR2 YYNGEE. The V and J ends lost 3 bases and 5 bases respectively, with 17 bases between them. The CDR3 runs 15 residues. The CDR3 loop reads CASSAPDRLPTEAFF. The CDR3 nucleotides read TGTGCCAGCAGCGCCCCCGACAGGCTCCCGACTGAAGCTTTCTTT.

There are a few counts of this clone. This rearrangement joins TRBV6-5 to TRBJ2-7; a weak D match, TRBD1 (5 bases). The CDR3 covers 13 residues. Trimming took off 6 bases at V and 0 bases at J, with 9 bases between the two ends. The germline V gene encodes CDR1 MNHEY and CDR2 SVGAGI. CDR3 amino acids: CASRATASYEQYF. CDR3 coding DNA: TGTGCCAGCAGGGCGACAGCCTCCTACGAGCAGTACTTC.

This clone was counted only a few times. The CDR3 region has the DNA TGTGCCAGCAGCAACTCCGGGGCCTATGGCTACACCTTC. Translated: CASSNSGAYGYTF. The rearrangement joins TRBV7-9 to TRBJ1-2, with a possible D match to TRBD1 (5 bases). Deletions cut 5 bases from V and 4 bases from J, with 11 bases between. Germline-derived CDR1 and CDR2 are SEHNR and FQNEAQ (reference sequence). There are 13 residues in the CDR3. Together with reference TRBV7-9 and TRBJ1-2, the CDR3 gives the full variable domain: DTGVSQNPRHKITKRGQNVTFRCDPISEHNRLYWYRQTLGQGPEFLTYFQNEAQLEKSRLLSDRFSAERPKGSFSTLEIQRTEQGDSAMYLCASSNSGAYGYTFGSGTRLTVV.

This sequence joins TRBV6-1 and TRBJ1-2, with 7 bases identical to TRBD1. The germline V gene encodes CDR1 MNHNS and CDR2 SASEGT. The CDR3 length is 13 residues. The junction had 3 bases not matched to a gene; V was cut back by 2 bases and J by 6 bases. DNA for the CDR3: TGTGCCAGCAGTGAAAGGGACAGAGATGGCTACACCTTC. Its protein product is CASSERDRDGYTF.

This rearrangement joins TRBV25-1 to TRBJ2-2, with D maybe TRBD1 (6 bases). Trimming took off 3 bases at V and 3 bases at J, with 11 bases between the two ends. The CDR3 is 15 amino acids. Germline-derived CDR1 and CDR2 are MGHDK and SYGVNS. CDR3 protein: CASSDPQGYTGELFF. CDR3 DNA sequence: TGTGCCAGCAGTGATCCACAGGGCTACACCGGGGAGCTGTTTTTT.

This clone was seen a handful of times. V and J are TRBV2 and TRBJ1-2; D unclear. This CDR3 contains 14 residues. CDR1 is SNHLY, CDR2 FYNNEI, per germline. Deletions cut 8 bases from V and 4 bases from J, with 17 bases between. This chain's CDR3 is CASLREGLTYGYTF. The DNA of the CDR3 is TGTGCCAGCTTGAGAGAGGGATTAACCTATGGCTACACCTTC.

This clone was counted only a few times. The chain carries TRBV7-9 and TRBJ2-1; 7 nucleotides line up with TRBD1. The junction had 8 bases not matched to a gene; V was cut back by 5 bases and J by 4 bases. There are 15 residues in the CDR3. In germline, CDR1 is SEHNR, CDR2 FQNEAQ (reference sequence). CDR3: CASSAGPGQYNEQFF. CDR3 sequence (DNA): TGTGCCAGCAGCGCTGGGCCGGGACAGTACAATGAGCAGTTCTTC.

The J gene is TRBJ2-5, the V gene TRBV9; D not resolved. Per germline, CDR1 SGDLS and CDR2 YYNGEE. The CDR3 runs 13 residues. V was trimmed by 3 bases and J by 5 bases, leaving 11 bases between them. The CDR3: CASSASGEETQYF. As DNA, the CDR3 is TGTGCCAGCAGCGCTAGTGGTGAGGAGACCCAGTACTTC. Looking up the rest from reference TRBV9 and TRBJ2-5 gives the full variable domain: DSGVTQTPKHLITATGQRVTLRCSPRSGDLSVYWYQQSLDQGLQFLIQYYNGEERAKGNILERFSAQQFPDLHSELNLSSLELGDSALYFCASSASGEETQYFGPGTRLLVL.

The sample holds a few counts of this clone. This chain joins TRBV7-8 and TRBJ2-1; the match to TRBD2 covers 16 bases. The CDR3 loop spans 18 amino acids. After removal of 5 bases from V and 7 bases from J, the junction contained 11 bases not matched to a gene. Germline CDR1 SGHVS, CDR2 FQNEAQ. The CDR3 reads CASSPQPGLAGGRNEQFF. CDR3 coding DNA: TGTGCCAGCAGCCCACAACCGGGACTAGCGGGGGGGAGGAATGAGCAGTTCTTC.

This clone has only a few counts. The chain uses TRBV15 and TRBJ2-5; D is undetermined. The CDR3 spans 13 residues. Trimming shortened V by 0 bases and J by 3 bases, and 5 bases separated the two germline ends. Looked up from germline, CDR1 is LNHNV and CDR2 is YYDKDF (reference sequence). CDR3 residues: CATSRDGEETQYF. The DNA for the CDR3 is TGTGCCACCAGCAGAGACGGAGAAGAGACCCAGTACTTC. Filled out from reference TRBV15 and TRBJ2-5, the complete variable domain reads DAMVIQNPRYQVTQFGKPVTLSCSQTLNHNVMYWYQQKSSQAPKLLFHYYDKDFNNEADTPDNFQSRRPNTSFCFLDIRSPGLGDTAMYLCATSRDGEETQYFGPGTRLLVL.